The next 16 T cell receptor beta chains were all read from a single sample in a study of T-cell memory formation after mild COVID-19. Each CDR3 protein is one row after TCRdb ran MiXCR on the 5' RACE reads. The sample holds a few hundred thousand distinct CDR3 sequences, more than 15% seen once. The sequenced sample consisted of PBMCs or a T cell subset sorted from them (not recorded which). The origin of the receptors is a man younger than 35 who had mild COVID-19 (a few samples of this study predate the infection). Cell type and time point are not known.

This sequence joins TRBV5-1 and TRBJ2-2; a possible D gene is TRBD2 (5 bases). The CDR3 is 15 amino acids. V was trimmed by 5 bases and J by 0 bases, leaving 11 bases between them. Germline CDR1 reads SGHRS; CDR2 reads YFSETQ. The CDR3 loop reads CASRRADANTGELFF. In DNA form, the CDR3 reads TGCGCCAGCAGACGAGCGGACGCGAACACCGGGGAGCTGTTTTTT.

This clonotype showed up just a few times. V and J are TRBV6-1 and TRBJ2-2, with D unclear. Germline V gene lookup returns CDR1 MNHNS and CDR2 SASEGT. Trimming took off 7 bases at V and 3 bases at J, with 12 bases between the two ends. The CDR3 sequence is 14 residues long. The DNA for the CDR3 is TGTGCCAGCACGTACGGTTGGGACACCGGGGAGCTGTTTTTT. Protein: CASTYGWDTGELFF.

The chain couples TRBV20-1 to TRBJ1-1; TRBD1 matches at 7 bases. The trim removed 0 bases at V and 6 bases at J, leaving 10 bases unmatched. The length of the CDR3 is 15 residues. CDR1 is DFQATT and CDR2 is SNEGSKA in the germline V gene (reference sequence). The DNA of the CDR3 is TGCAGTGCTAGAGATGTCTCCCCCAGGGGGGCTGAAGCTTTCTTT. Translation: CSARDVSPRGAEAFF.

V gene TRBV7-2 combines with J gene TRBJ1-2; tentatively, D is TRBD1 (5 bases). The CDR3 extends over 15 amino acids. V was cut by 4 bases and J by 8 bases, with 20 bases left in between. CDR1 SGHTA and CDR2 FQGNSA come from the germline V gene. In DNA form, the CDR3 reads TGTGCCAGCAGCTCCCACGGCGAGGGGAGGCAAGGCTACACCTTC. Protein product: CASSSHGEGRQGYTF. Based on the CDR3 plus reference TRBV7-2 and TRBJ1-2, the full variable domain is GAGVSQSPSNKVTEKGKDVELRCDPISGHTALYWYRQSLGQGLEFLIYFQGNSAPDKSGLPSDRFSAERTGGSVSTLTIQRTQQEDSAVYLCASSSHGEGRQGYTFGSGTRLTVV.

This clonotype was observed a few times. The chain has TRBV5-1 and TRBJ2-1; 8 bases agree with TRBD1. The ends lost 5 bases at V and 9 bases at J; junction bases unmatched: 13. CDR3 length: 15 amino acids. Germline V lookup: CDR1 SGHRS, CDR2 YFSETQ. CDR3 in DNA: TGCGCCAGCAGAGAACAGGGGGTGGTATCGGCTGAGCAGTTCTTC. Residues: CASREQGVVSAEQFF.

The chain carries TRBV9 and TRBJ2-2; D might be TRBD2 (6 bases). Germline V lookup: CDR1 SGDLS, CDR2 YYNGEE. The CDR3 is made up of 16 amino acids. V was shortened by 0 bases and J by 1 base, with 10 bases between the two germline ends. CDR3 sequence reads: CASSVAGSGNTGELFF. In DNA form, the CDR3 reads TGTGCCAGCAGCGTAGCTGGTAGCGGGAACACCGGGGAGCTGTTTTTT. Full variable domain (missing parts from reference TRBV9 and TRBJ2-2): DSGVTQTPKHLITATGQRVTLRCSPRSGDLSVYWYQQSLDQGLQFLIQYYNGEERAKGNILERFSAQQFPDLHSELNLSSLELGDSALYFCASSVAGSGNTGELFFGEGSRLTVL.

The CDR3: CASSLVSYEQYF. CDR3 DNA: TGTGCCAGCAGCTTGGTCAGCTACGAGCAGTACTTC. V gene TRBV5-6 combines with J gene TRBJ2-7; D unclear. The V and J ends lost 0 bases and 3 bases respectively, with 4 bases between them. Per germline, CDR1 SGHDT and CDR2 YYEEEE. The length of the CDR3 is 12 residues. Looking up the rest from reference TRBV5-6 and TRBJ2-7 gives the full variable domain: DAGVTQSPTHLIKTRGQQVTLRCSPKSGHDTVSWYQQALGQGPQFIFQYYEEEERQRGNFPDRFSGHQFPNYSSELNVNALLLGDSALYLCASSLVSYEQYFGPGTRLTVT.

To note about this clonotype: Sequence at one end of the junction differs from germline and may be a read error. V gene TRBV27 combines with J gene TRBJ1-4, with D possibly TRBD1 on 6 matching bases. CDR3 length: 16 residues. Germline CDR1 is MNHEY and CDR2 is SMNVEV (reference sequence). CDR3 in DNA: TGTGCCAGCAGTTCGGCCGGGGGCAGGGTTAATGAAAAACTGTATTTT. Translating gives CASSSAGGRVNEKLYF.

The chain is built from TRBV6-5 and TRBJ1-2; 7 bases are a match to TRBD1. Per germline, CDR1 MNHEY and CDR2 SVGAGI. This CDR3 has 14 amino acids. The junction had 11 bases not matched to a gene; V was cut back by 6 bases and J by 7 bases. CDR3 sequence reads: CASSYRGWGAGYTF. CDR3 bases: TGTGCCAGCAGCTACAGGGGATGGGGCGCTGGCTACACCTTC.

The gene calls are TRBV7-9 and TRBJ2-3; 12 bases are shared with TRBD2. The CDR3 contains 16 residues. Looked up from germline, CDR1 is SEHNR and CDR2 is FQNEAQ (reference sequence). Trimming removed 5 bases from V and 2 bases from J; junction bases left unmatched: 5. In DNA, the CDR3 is TGTGCCAGCAGCCAACTAGCGGGGGGATCCACAGATACGCAGTATTTT. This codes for CASSQLAGGSTDTQYF.

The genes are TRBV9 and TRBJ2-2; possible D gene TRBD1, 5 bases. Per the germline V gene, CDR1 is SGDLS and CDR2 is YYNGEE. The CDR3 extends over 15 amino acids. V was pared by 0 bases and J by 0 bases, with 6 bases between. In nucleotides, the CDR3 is TGTGCCAGCAGCGTAGGGACATCGAACACCGGGGAGCTGTTTTTT. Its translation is CASSVGTSNTGELFF.

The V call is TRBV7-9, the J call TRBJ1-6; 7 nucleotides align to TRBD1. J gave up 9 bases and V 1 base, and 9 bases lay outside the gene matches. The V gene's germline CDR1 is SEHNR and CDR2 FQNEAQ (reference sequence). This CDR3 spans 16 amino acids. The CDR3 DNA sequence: TGTGCCAGCAGCTTAGGGTCTGGGACAGAGAGTTCACCCCTCCACTTT. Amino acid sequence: CASSLGSGTESSPLHF.

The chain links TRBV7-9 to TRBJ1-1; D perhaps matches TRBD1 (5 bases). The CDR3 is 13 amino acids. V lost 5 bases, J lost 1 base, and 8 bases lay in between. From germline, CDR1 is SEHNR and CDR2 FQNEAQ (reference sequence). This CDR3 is CASSRQSNTEAFF. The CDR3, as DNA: TGTGCCAGCAGCCGACAGTCGAACACTGAAGCTTTCTTT.

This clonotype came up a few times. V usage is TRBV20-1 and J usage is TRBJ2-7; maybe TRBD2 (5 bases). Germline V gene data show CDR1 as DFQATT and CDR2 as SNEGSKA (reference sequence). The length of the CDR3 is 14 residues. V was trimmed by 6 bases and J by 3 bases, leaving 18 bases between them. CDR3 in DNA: TGCAGTGCCAACTCGGACTCGACTATCTACGAGCAGTACTTC. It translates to CSANSDSTIYEQYF.

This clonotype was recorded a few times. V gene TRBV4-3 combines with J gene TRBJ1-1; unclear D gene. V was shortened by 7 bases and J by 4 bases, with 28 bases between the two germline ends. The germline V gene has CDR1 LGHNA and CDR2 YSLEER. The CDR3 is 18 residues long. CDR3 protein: CASNFLWESTPSGTEAFF. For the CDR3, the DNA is TGCGCCAGCAACTTCCTTTGGGAGAGTACCCCGTCGGGCACTGAAGCTTTCTTT.

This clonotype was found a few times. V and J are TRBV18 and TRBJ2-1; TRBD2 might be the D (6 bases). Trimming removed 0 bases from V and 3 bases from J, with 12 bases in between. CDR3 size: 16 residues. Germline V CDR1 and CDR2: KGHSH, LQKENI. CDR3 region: CASSPPSGGDYNEQFF. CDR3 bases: TGTGCCAGCTCACCACCGTCTGGCGGGGACTACAATGAGCAGTTCTTC.